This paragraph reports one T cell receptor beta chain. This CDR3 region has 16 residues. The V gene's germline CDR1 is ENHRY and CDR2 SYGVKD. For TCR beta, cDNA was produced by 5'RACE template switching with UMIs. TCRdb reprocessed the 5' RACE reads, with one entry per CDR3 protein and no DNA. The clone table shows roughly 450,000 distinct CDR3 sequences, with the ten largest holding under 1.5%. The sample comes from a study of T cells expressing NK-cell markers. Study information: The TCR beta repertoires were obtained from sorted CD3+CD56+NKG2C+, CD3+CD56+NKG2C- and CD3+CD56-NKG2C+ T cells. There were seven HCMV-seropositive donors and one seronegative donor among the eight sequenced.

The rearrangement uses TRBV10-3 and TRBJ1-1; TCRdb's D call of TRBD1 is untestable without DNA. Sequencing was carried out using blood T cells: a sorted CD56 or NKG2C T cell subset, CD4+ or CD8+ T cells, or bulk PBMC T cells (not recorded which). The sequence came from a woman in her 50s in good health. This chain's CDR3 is CAIRGQGLTTNTEAFF.